This T cell receptor beta chain derives from a study of T cell repertoires in cytomegalovirus infection. MiXCR, run by TCRdb on the reads, gives a single entry per CDR3 protein. This repertoire shows approximately 500,000 distinct CDR3 sequences, about 15% found once; its top ten account for roughly 25%. This clonotype was detected only a few times. CDR1 is SQVTM, CDR2 ANQGSEA, per germline. J gave up 1 base and V 4 bases, and 2 bases lay outside the gene matches. The CDR3 runs to 13 residues. The sample comprised CD8+ T cells from PBMCs. The TCR comes from a human donor in good health (CMV status not recorded). Some clones in this sample may be carry-over from other donors' samples. V usage is TRBV29-1 and J usage is TRBJ1-1, with TRBD1 matching over 8 bases. CDR3 coding DNA: TGCAGCGTTGGGGACAGGCGGAACACTGAAGCTTTCTTT. Translated, it gives CSVGDRRNTEAFF.